The clone carrying this T cell receptor beta chain was detected only once. These data originate in a study of immune characterization of retroperitoneal liposarcoma. TCRdb independently ran MiXCR on the PCR reads; one entry per CDR3 protein. Among 10,000 to 13,000 distinct CDR3 sequences listed, 27% were seen once. The TCR originated in a male donor with retroperitoneal liposarcoma. The sequenced sample was tumor tissue.

CDR3 DNA: TGCGCCAGCAGCCAAGATCAGGGACAGTCCTACGAGCAGTACTTC. Translated: CASSQDQGQSYEQYF. This chain connects TRBV4-1 to TRBJ2-5; 7 bases are a match to TRBD1. The J call may be mistaken, given a closer DNA end match to TRBJ2-7. This CDR3 is built from 15 residues. The germline CDR1 and CDR2 sequences are MGHRA and YSYEKL.